The 13 T cell receptor beta chains below all came from one sample that was sequenced in a study of T cell responses to AZD1222 COVID-19 vaccine. Some clones are missing from TCRdb's copy, which holds only in-frame ones; the method was immunoSEQ multiplex PCR. Seen here are 150,000 to 170,000 clones, approximately 87% observed once, and the top ten hold approximately 5.1%. Material: peripheral blood, obtained on day 0 of MenACWY control vaccination. The receptors stem from an adult in good health.

The J gene is TRBJ2-5, the V gene TRBV7-2; the D is unclear. Germline V gene lookup returns CDR1 SGHTA and CDR2 FQGNSA. CDR3 length: 13 amino acids. V lost 2 bases and J lost 7, with 11 bases in between. The CDR3 DNA follows: TGTGCCAGCAGCTTAAGCACCCGGAGGACCCAGTACTTC. Amino acids: CASSLSTRRTQYF.

This clone appeared a single time. V usage is TRBV5-1 and J usage is TRBJ2-1; 8 bases align to TRBD1. The ends lost 0 bases at V and 6 bases at J; junction bases unmatched: 5. Germline CDR1 and CDR2: SGHRS and YFSETQ. This CDR3 is built from 15 residues. Written as DNA, the CDR3 is TGCGCCAGCAGCTTGGGACAGGGGAAGTTCAATGAGCAGTTCTTC. Amino acid sequence: CASSLGQGKFNEQFF.

V and J are TRBV11-2 and TRBJ1-1, with a tentative D call TRBD1 (5 bases). In germline, CDR1 is SGHAT, CDR2 FQNNGV. The CDR3 spans 15 residues. V lost 5 bases to trimming and J lost 6 bases, with 19 bases between them. The CDR3 DNA is TGTGCCAGCAGCCGCCTACTCCCAGGGACTCCTGAAGCTTTCTTT. Protein sequence: CASSRLLPGTPEAFF.

V is TRBV6-5 and J is TRBJ2-2; no reliable D call. Germline-derived CDR1 and CDR2 are MNHEY and SVGAGI. The CDR3 extends over 13 amino acids. The germline V and J ends were trimmed by 5 bases and 4 bases, with 8 bases remaining between them. For the CDR3, the DNA is TGTGCCAGCAGTAACACGGGCACCGGGGAGCTGTTTTTT. It encodes CASSNTGTGELFF.

This clone occurred a few times. The chain couples TRBV7-2 to TRBJ2-7; D remains unclear. The CDR3 extends over 14 amino acids. With 0 bases removed from V and 5 bases from J, the gap between germline ends came to 11 bases. Per germline, CDR1 SGHTA and CDR2 FQGNSA. The CDR3 spells CASSLAVFGNEQYF. As DNA, the CDR3 is TGTGCCAGCAGCTTAGCGGTGTTTGGGAACGAGCAGTACTTC.

The chain joins TRBV12-3 or TRBV12-4 to TRBJ2-1; D may be TRBD1 (6 bases). V was shortened by 1 base and J by 8 bases, with 6 bases between the two germline ends. This CDR3 is 12 amino acids long. This chain's CDR3 is CASSLEGDEQFF. The CDR3 DNA reads as TGTGCCAGCAGTTTAGAGGGGGATGAGCAGTTCTTC.

V and J are TRBV19 and TRBJ1-2; maybe TRBD1 (5 bases). V was shortened by 6 bases and J by 2 bases, with 16 bases between the two germline ends. There are 15 residues in the CDR3. CDR1 and CDR2 from the germline V gene are LNHDA and SQIVND (reference sequence). CDR3 sequence (DNA): TGTGCCAGTAGCCCCCGGGCAGGGATAAACTATGGCTACACCTTC. It yields the protein CASSPRAGINYGYTF.

The chain employs TRBV19 and TRBJ1-6; 10 bases map to TRBD1. J was trimmed by 4 bases and V by 1 base; bases with no gene match: 4. The CDR3 loop spans 17 amino acids. Germline V gives CDR1 LNHDA, CDR2 SQIVND (reference sequence). This CDR3 reads CASSIAGTGDYNSPLHF. The CDR3 DNA sequence: TGTGCCAGTAGTATAGCGGGGACAGGGGATTATAATTCACCCCTCCACTTT.

The chain is built from TRBV6-2 or TRBV6-3 and TRBJ1-5, with D possibly TRBD1 on 6 matching bases. Trimming shortened V by 6 bases and J by 2 bases, and 20 bases separated the two germline ends. Germline values: CDR1 MNHEY, CDR2 SVGEGT. The CDR3 covers 17 residues. CDR3: CASSGIQAGVGNQPQHF. CDR3 DNA: TGTGCCAGCAGCGGAATACAGGCAGGGGTGGGCAATCAGCCCCAGCATTTT.

The chain joins TRBV4-2 to TRBJ2-1, with 11 bases aligning to TRBD2. Germline trimming cut 4 bases from V and 5 bases from J; bases unmatched to any gene: 7. CDR1 LGHNA and CDR2 YNFKEQ come from the germline V gene. This CDR3 is 16 amino acids long. The CDR3 nucleotides are TGTGCCAGCAGCCCACAGGGACTAGCGGAAGACAATGAGCAGTTCTTC. The encoded protein is CASSPQGLAEDNEQFF.

This rearrangement joins TRBV6-1 to TRBJ2-3; the D is unclear. Germline V gene sequence: CDR1 MNHNS, CDR2 SASEGT. V lost 3 bases and J lost 2, with 12 bases in between. The CDR3 covers 15 residues. The CDR3 bases are TGTGCCAGCAGTGACCCGGACGGAGTCACAGATACGCAGTATTTT. Protein product: CASSDPDGVTDTQYF.

The chain employs TRBV20-1 and TRBJ1-1; D gene ambiguous. The germline CDR1 and CDR2 sequences are DFQATT and SNEGSKA (reference sequence). The CDR3 sequence is 11 residues long. V lost 2 bases, J lost 4 bases, and 5 bases lay in between. The CDR3 DNA sequence: TGCAGTGCTAGACAGAGCACTGAAGCTTTCTTT. It codes for CSARQSTEAFF.

V is TRBV5-1 and J is TRBJ1-6; D gene uncertain. The CDR3 is 14 residues long. V gave up 5 bases and J gave up 8 bases, with 14 bases separating them. The V gene's germline CDR1 is SGHRS and CDR2 YFSETQ. As DNA, the CDR3 is TGCGCCAGCAGACCCGCCCCAGAGGATTCACCCCTCCACTTT. Amino acids: CASRPAPEDSPLHF.